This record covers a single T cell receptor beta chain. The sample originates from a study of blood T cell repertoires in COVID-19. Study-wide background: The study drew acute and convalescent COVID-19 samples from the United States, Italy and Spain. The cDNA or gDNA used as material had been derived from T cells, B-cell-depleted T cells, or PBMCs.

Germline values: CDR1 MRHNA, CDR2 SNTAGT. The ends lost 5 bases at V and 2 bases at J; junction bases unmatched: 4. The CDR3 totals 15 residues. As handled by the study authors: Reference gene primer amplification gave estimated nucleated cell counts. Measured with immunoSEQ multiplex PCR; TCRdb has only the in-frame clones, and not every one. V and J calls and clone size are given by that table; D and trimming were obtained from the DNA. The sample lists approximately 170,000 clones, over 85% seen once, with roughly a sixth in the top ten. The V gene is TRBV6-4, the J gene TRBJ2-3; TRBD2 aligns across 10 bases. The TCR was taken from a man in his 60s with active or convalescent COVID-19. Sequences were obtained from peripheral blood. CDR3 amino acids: CASSSLAGATDTQYF. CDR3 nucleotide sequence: TGTGCCAGCAGTTCCCTAGCGGGAGCCACAGATACGCAGTATTTT.